This TCR beta chain emerged from a study of shared clonotypes between healthy human individuals. This clone was counted at least ten times. For sorted subsets, about 200 ng DNA per replicate equaled 30,000 or so T cell genomes. Profiled with immunoSEQ multiplex PCR; TCRdb holds only in-frame clones, not every one. The sample has about 1.1 million clones; 70% to 85% are singletons. The sequenced sample consisted of memory CD4+ T cells from PBMCs. Subset here: CD45RA-negative fraction. The TCR comes from a man younger than 35 in good health. Some clones in this sample may be carry-over from other donors' samples.

The chain's CDR3 is CASSPGWTAEAGELFF. The CDR3, as DNA: TGCGCCAGCAGCCCAGGATGGACAGCGGAGGCCGGGGAGCTGTTTTTT. The chain carries TRBV5-1 and TRBJ2-2; D perhaps matches TRBD1 (6 bases). Germline CDR1 is SGHRS and CDR2 is YFSETQ. This CDR3 contains 16 residues. V dropped 4 bases and J dropped 6 bases, with 19 bases sitting between them.